These 27 T cell receptor beta chains originate from one sample sequenced in a study of blood T cells in healthy people across ages (dated by TCRdb to 2013 to 2016). Receptor libraries were prepared by 5' RACE. The listed sequencing device is Illumina HiSeq 2500. A second about 7 to 11 cycle PCR used a sample-barcoded 5' primer and a J-beta primer mix. Using fastp at Q25 and MiXCR, TCRdb reprocessed the public reads and kept productive beta chains. Every CDR3 protein is listed once, alongside the most common genes and DNA of its rows. In all, the sample holds about 1.7 million distinct CDR3 sequences, and roughly 27% of those were seen once. The top ten hold 7.7% of the sample. The source material was blood. Source of these receptors: a woman aged 25 to 45 in good health.

This chain connects TRBV7-2 to TRBJ1-2; tentative D call: TRBD1 (5 bases). V was shortened by 1 base and J by 8 bases, with 11 bases between the two germline ends. The CDR3 length is 13 residues. Germline lookup yields CDR1 SGHTA and CDR2 FQGNSA. The CDR3 loop is CASSLDQGVGYTF. The CDR3 DNA reads as TGTGCCAGCAGCTTAGATCAAGGGGTAGGCTACACCTTC. Complete variable domain (other parts from reference TRBV7-2 and TRBJ1-2): GAGVSQSPSNKVTEKGKDVELRCDPISGHTALYWYRQSLGQGLEFLIYFQGNSAPDKSGLPSDRFSAERTGGSVSTLTIQRTQQEDSAVYLCASSLDQGVGYTFGSGTRLTVV.

Only one count was recorded for this clonotype. Being one base from a much bigger clone, this may be a read error. The CDR3 DNA reads as TGCAGTGCTAGAAGGCCGTCCAGCACAGATACGCAGTATTTT. It is translated as CSARRPSSTDTQYF. This chain joins TRBV20-1 and TRBJ2-3; D is unresolved. Germline V gene lookup returns CDR1 DFQATT and CDR2 SNEGSKA (reference sequence). V lost 2 bases to trimming and J lost 0 bases, with 9 bases between them. The CDR3 contains 14 residues.

J is TRBJ2-5 and V is TRBV28; possibly TRBD2 for D (7 bases). Trimming stripped 10 bases from V and 3 bases from J, with 24 bases between. CDR3 length equals 16 residues. In germline, CDR1 is MDHEN, CDR2 SYDVKM. The CDR3 sequence is CATRFWTGGQEETQYF. The CDR3 DNA sequence: TGTGCCACCCGTTTCTGGACCGGGGGGCAGGAAGAGACCCAGTACTTC.

As concerns this clonotype: The junction differs from germline at one of its ends, possibly a read error. The chain couples TRBV6-6 to TRBJ2-5, with 10 bases that match TRBD1. The DNA end favors TRBJ2-7, so the J call may be wrong. Germline V gives CDR1 MNHNY, CDR2 SVGAGI (reference sequence). This CDR3 is 15 amino acids long. The CDR3 coding sequence is TGTGCCAACAGTTACGGTGGACAGGGGGCCTACGAGCAGTACTTC. The encoded protein is CANSYGGQGAYEQYF.

This clonotype has just a few counts. The chain uses TRBV5-1 and TRBJ1-5, with D possibly being TRBD1 (5 bases). The germline V gene encodes CDR1 SGHRS and CDR2 YFSETQ. The length of the CDR3 is 15 residues. V lost 2 bases, J lost 3 bases, and 12 bases lay in between. CDR3 DNA sequence: TGCGCCAGCAGCTTCAAACCAGGGTTCAATCAGCCCCAGCATTTT. Translation gives CASSFKPGFNQPQHF.

This clonotype was detected ten times or more. The chain recombines TRBV14 with TRBJ2-3; unclear D gene. Germline V CDR1 and CDR2: SGHDN, FVKESK. The CDR3 is 14 amino acids. V was shortened by 0 bases and J by 7 bases, with 11 bases between the two germline ends. CDR3 nucleotide sequence: TGTGCCAGCAGCCAAGAGGCGGCCGGATATACGCAGTATTTT. Translated, it gives CASSQEAAGYTQYF. Based on the CDR3 plus reference TRBV14 and TRBJ2-3, the full variable domain is EAGVTQFPSHSVIEKGQTVTLRCDPISGHDNLYWYRRVMGKEIKFLLHFVKESKQDESGMPNNRFLAERTGGTYSTLKVQPAELEDSGVYFCASSQEAAGYTQYFGPGTRLTVL.

This clonotype occurred many times. This chain connects TRBV7-2 to TRBJ2-5; 8 bases are shared with TRBD2. With 4 bases clipped from V and 2 bases from J, the junction kept 12 bases outside the gene matches. In germline, CDR1 is SGHTA, CDR2 FQGNSA. This CDR3 has 17 residues. CDR3 bases: TGTGCCAGCAGCTCCCTCCACACTAGCGGATCTCAAGAGACCCAGTACTTC. The encoded protein is CASSSLHTSGSQETQYF.

This clonotype was counted ten times or more. The chain is built from TRBV30 and TRBJ2-7, with 9 bases fitting TRBD1. CDR3 size: 12 residues. Germline assignment: CDR1 GTSNPN and CDR2 SVGIG (reference sequence). The V gene end was trimmed by 6 bases and the J gene end by 6 bases; junction bases not matched to a gene: 6. For the CDR3, the DNA is TGTGCCTGCGGACAGGGGCGGAGCGAGCAGTACTTC. It yields the protein CACGQGRSEQYF.

Turning to this clonotype: A much larger clone sits a single nucleotide away, making a read error possible. V is TRBV5-1 and J is TRBJ2-4, with TRBD2 identical over 9 bases. The J call may be wrong; the DNA end is better matched by TRBJ2-7. The CDR3 loop spans 15 amino acids. Germline V gene lookup returns CDR1 SGHRS and CDR2 YFSETQ. The CDR3 DNA follows: TGCGCCAGCAGCCTGAATAGCGGGGGAAGTTACGAGCAGTACTTC. This gives the protein CASSLNSGGSYEQYF.

This clonotype has just one count. A single base separates this from a much larger clone, so it may be a read error. This chain joins TRBV15 and TRBJ2-1, with 8 bases aligning to TRBD2. The CDR3 consists of 16 residues. Germline lookup yields CDR1 LNHNV and CDR2 YYDKDF (reference sequence). The CDR3 DNA follows: TGTGCCACCAGCCCCCCACTAGGCGGGAGGAACAATGAGCGGTTCTTC. Its translation is CATSPPLGGRNNERFF.

The chain is built from TRBV7-3 and TRBJ2-3, with unresolved D. CDR1 and CDR2 (germline): SGHTA, FQGTGA. V lost 1 base to trimming and J lost 6 bases, with 8 bases between them. This CDR3 spans 13 amino acids. CDR3 nucleotides: TGTGCCAGCAGCTTAAATAAAGGGGATACGCAGTATTTT. Its translation: CASSLNKGDTQYF.

In its sample, this clonotype was seen once. The chain combines TRBV12-3 or TRBV12-4 with TRBJ1-2, with 8 bases aligning to TRBD1. The CDR3 spans 16 residues. Losses at the gene ends were 6 bases for V and 2 bases for J; bases not matched to a gene: 11. The CDR3 spells CASSPVGQAQNYGYTF. CDR3 in DNA: TGTGCCAGCAGCCCCGTGGGACAGGCCCAGAACTATGGCTACACCTTC.

This clonotype was observed many times. This rearrangement joins TRBV10-3 to TRBJ2-7; D may be TRBD1 or TRBD2 (6 bases each). Germline-derived CDR1 and CDR2 are ENHRY and SYGVKD. This CDR3 spans 11 amino acids. V lost 8 bases, J lost 9 bases, and 14 bases lay in between. The CDR3 DNA sequence: TGTGCCATCGGACCGGGGGCTGTGCAGTACTTC. Protein product: CAIGPGAVQYF.

This clonotype appeared a few times. The J gene is TRBJ2-1, the V gene TRBV28, with D possibly being TRBD2 (5 bases). Germline lookup yields CDR1 MDHEN and CDR2 SYDVKM. The CDR3 is 15 residues long. V lost 3 bases, J lost 4 bases, and 13 bases lay in between. The CDR3 protein is CASSFGLSGYNEQFF. Here the CDR3 DNA reads TGTGCCAGCAGTTTTGGGTTATCGGGGTACAATGAGCAGTTCTTC.

In this sample, this clonotype turned up once. CDR3 nucleotides: TGTGCCAGCAGCTTAGCGCGGCAGAGCAACGAGCAGTTCTTC. It specifies CASSLARQSNEQFF. The rearrangement uses TRBV7-2 and TRBJ2-1; D gene ambiguous. The CDR3 length is 14 residues. Trimming stripped 0 bases from V and 10 bases from J, with 13 bases between. CDR1 is SGHTA, CDR2 FQGNSA, per germline.

The rearrangement uses TRBV7-6 and TRBJ2-2; 7 bases agree with TRBD1. Germline V lookup: CDR1 SGHVS, CDR2 FNYEAQ. This CDR3 contains 16 residues. V gave up 3 bases and J gave up 1 base; unmatched junction bases: 5. This CDR3 reads CASSLRQGGNTGELFF. The CDR3 region has the DNA TGTGCCAGCAGCTTGCGACAGGGCGGGAACACCGGGGAGCTGTTTTTT.

This clonotype was observed a handful of times. The genes are TRBV5-1 and TRBJ2-7; possible D gene TRBD1, 6 bases. The CDR3 is 14 amino acids. V shed 4 bases and J shed 2 bases, with 13 bases lying between them. The germline CDR1 and CDR2 sequences are SGHRS and YFSETQ. The CDR3 spells CASSPDSGTYEQYF. CDR3 DNA: TGCGCCAGCAGCCCGGACAGTGGGACCTACGAGCAGTACTTC.

This sequence joins TRBV5-1 and TRBJ1-2; a weak D match, TRBD1 (5 bases). Trimming took 3 bases from V and 3 from J, leaving 15 bases between them. Germline CDR1 SGHRS, CDR2 YFSETQ. CDR3 length equals 15 residues. As DNA, the CDR3 is TGCGCCAGCAGCTGGTTTGGGGGGATTGACTATGGCTACACCTTC. This gives the protein CASSWFGGIDYGYTF. The full variable domain, in which reference TRBV5-1 and TRBJ1-2 provide the parts outside the CDR3, is KAGVTQTPRYLIKTRGQQVTLSCSPISGHRSVSWYQQTPGQGLQFLFEYFSETQRNKGNFPGRFSGRQFSNSRSEMNVSTLELGDSALYLCASSWFGGIDYGYTFGSGTRLTVV.

In the case of this clonotype: A read error is possible here, since a much larger clone lies one base away. The chain couples TRBV2 to TRBJ2-1; no definite D call. V lost 8 bases and J 10 bases, leaving 18 bases between the germline ends. The CDR3 spans 13 residues. Germline lookup yields CDR1 SNHLY and CDR2 FYNNEI. CDR3 in DNA: TGTGCCAGCCGGCAGCCTACCGCCTACGAGCAGTTCTTC. Translating it yields CASRQPTAYEQFF.

Of note for this clonotype: At one of its ends the junction is not consistent with the germline gene, which may arise from a read error. This chain links TRBV14 with TRBJ2-7; a possible D gene is TRBD2 (5 bases). The DNA end is more similar to TRBJ2-5, so the J call may be wrong. Germline V gene data show CDR1 as SGHDN and CDR2 as FVKESK. CDR3 size: 14 residues. The CDR3 reads CAGSQDGLSGTQYF. In DNA, the CDR3 is TGTGCCGGCAGCCAAGACGGGTTGAGCGGGACCCAGTACTTC.

This clonotype occurred a few times. The J gene is TRBJ1-2, the V gene TRBV24-1; no clear D. The V and J ends lost 5 bases and 2 bases respectively, with 2 bases between them. The length of the CDR3 is 11 residues. Per germline, CDR1 KGHDR and CDR2 SFDVKD. CDR3 amino acids: CATSANYGYTF. CDR3 nucleotide sequence: TGTGCCACCAGTGCCAACTATGGCTACACCTTC.

The chain links TRBV7-2 to TRBJ2-1; TRBD2 might be the D (5 bases). The CDR3 has 16 amino acids. The germline V gene encodes CDR1 SGHTA and CDR2 FQGNSA. V was clipped by 1 base and J by 4 bases, with 14 bases between them. The CDR3 nucleotides read TGTGCCAGCAGCTTAGTCGGACTCGGCATTTACAATGAGCAGTTCTTC. Translated: CASSLVGLGIYNEQFF.

There are many counts of this clonotype. This chain joins TRBV10-3 and TRBJ2-1; 11 nucleotides align to TRBD2. The germline V gene has CDR1 ENHRY and CDR2 SYGVKD. The CDR3 has 14 residues. The trim removed 11 bases at V and 8 bases at J, leaving 11 bases unmatched. The CDR3 spells CASSLAGGWDEQFF. CDR3 nucleotides: TGTGCCTCTTCTCTAGCGGGAGGATGGGATGAGCAGTTCTTC.

In this sample, this clonotype turned up many times. V usage is TRBV5-1 and J usage is TRBJ2-1, with D perhaps TRBD2 (6 bases). This CDR3 region has 15 residues. The germline V and J ends were trimmed by 4 bases and 7 bases, with 18 bases remaining between them. Germline CDR1 reads SGHRS; CDR2 reads YFSETQ. The CDR3 nucleotides are TGCGCCAGCAGCGGAGGGGACGGCGACTTAAATGAGCAGTTCTTC. Translated, it gives CASSGGDGDLNEQFF.

The chain employs TRBV5-1 and TRBJ1-2; a weak D match, TRBD1 (6 bases). The CDR3 runs 13 residues. Germline CDR1 reads SGHRS; CDR2 reads YFSETQ. Trimming removed 5 bases at V and 10 bases at J, with 18 bases between. CDR3: CASSTLDSRAYTF. The CDR3 DNA sequence: TGCGCCAGCAGTACCCTGGACAGTAGGGCCTACACCTTC.

This clonotype showed up many times. The chain recombines TRBV28 with TRBJ1-2; weak D call: TRBD1 (5 bases). This CDR3 comprises 15 residues. V lost 5 bases and J lost 4, with 17 bases in between. The V gene's germline CDR1 is MDHEN and CDR2 SYDVKM. The CDR3 sequence: CASSPQGLRAYGYTF. DNA for the CDR3: TGTGCCAGCAGTCCCCAGGGCCTACGCGCCTATGGCTACACCTTC.

This CDR3 is CASSVTGDSGTFSYNEQYF. CDR3 bases: TGTGCCAGCAGTGTAACGGGTGATAGCGGGACGTTCTCCTACAATGAGCAGTACTTC. V is TRBV7-9 and J is TRBJ2-1; 8 bases match TRBD2. The better agreement between TRBJ2-7 and the DNA end casts doubt on the J call. The CDR3 is made up of 19 amino acids. CDR1 and CDR2 from the germline V gene are SEHNR and FQNEAQ (reference sequence).